These 20 T cell receptor beta chains share one sample of origin, sequenced in a study of T cells in Graves' hyperthyroidism and ophthalmopathy (dated by TCRdb to between 2018 and 2020). Library preparation used multiplex PCR. Sequencing was carried out with an Illumina HiSeq 2000. The TCR beta CDR3 regions were amplified from the RNA transcripts. The TCR CDR3 was subjected to a first round of RT-PCR using the HTBI primer set and the Qiagen OneStep RT-PCR kit. The public reads were reanalyzed by TCRdb: fastp trimming at Q25, MiXCR alignment, in-frame beta chains only. All rows with the same CDR3 protein become a single entry with the most common DNA and genes. The sample includes over 700,000 distinct CDR3 sequences, with more than 30% observed a single time. The top ten clones comprise about 8.9% of the sample. The sequencing sample was made of blood. All receptors come from a man aged 18 to 29 with Graves' hyperthyroidism.

The chain links TRBV5-5 to TRBJ2-2; D might be TRBD2 (5 bases). The CDR3 extends over 16 amino acids. Trimming left V 0 bases short and J 2 bases short, with 11 bases between. CDR1 and CDR2 (germline): SGHKS, YYEKEE (reference sequence). The CDR3 DNA sequence: TGTGCCAGCAGCTTGGTGAGGGCAATAAACACCGGGGAGCTGTTTTTT. Translation: CASSLVRAINTGELFF. Full variable domain (missing parts from reference TRBV5-5 and TRBJ2-2): DAGVTQSPTHLIKTRGQQVTLRCSPISGHKSVSWYQQVLGQGPQFIFQYYEKEERGRGNFPDRFSARQFPNYSSELNVNALLLGDSALYLCASSLVRAINTGELFFGEGSRLTVL.

The count of this clonotype is one. V gene TRBV6-1 combines with J gene TRBJ2-2; 8 bases match TRBD1. The ends lost 4 bases at V and 1 base at J; junction bases unmatched: 5. There are 16 residues in the CDR3. Germline-derived CDR1 and CDR2 are MNHNS and SASEGT. Here the CDR3 DNA reads TGTGCCAGCAGTGCGCGGGACAGGAAGAACACCGGGGAGCTGTTTTTT. This sequence encodes CASSARDRKNTGELFF.

This clonotype occurred many times. This chain links TRBV5-1 with TRBJ2-2, with D unclear. The CDR3 has 14 amino acids. The germline V gene has CDR1 SGHRS and CDR2 YFSETQ. Trimming removed 3 bases at V and 4 bases at J, with 10 bases between. The CDR3 region has the DNA TGCGCCAGCAGCTCGGACGGTCTCACCGGGGAGCTGTTTTTT. It encodes CASSSDGLTGELFF.

There are many counts of this clonotype. This chain uses TRBV7-9 with TRBJ1-2; maybe TRBD1 (6 bases). The germline V and J ends were trimmed by 4 bases and 8 bases, with 17 bases remaining between them. From germline, CDR1 is SEHNR and CDR2 FQNEAQ (reference sequence). CDR3 length equals 14 residues. CDR3 bases: TGTGCCAGCAGCTGGGTAGGGGGAGGTCACGGCTACACCTTC. Translation: CASSWVGGGHGYTF.

Ten or more counts support this clonotype. The J gene is TRBJ1-5, the V gene TRBV19; D gene unclear. The V end was cut by 8 bases, the J end by 8 bases, with 16 bases between. This CDR3 is built from 13 residues. The germline gives CDR1 LNHDA, CDR2 SQIVND (reference sequence). The CDR3 DNA sequence: TGTGCCAGTTCAGGACCGGGAAAGAAGCCCCAGCATTTT. Translating it yields CASSGPGKKPQHF.

The sample holds a few counts of this clonotype. The chain uses TRBV20-1 and TRBJ1-5, with 7 bases fitting TRBD1. Per the germline V gene, CDR1 is DFQATT and CDR2 is SNEGSKA (reference sequence). The CDR3 totals 14 residues. The junction had 10 bases not matched to a gene; V was cut back by 6 bases and J by 5 bases. The CDR3 nucleotides are TGCAGTGCGTCAGGGGGGCCGACATATCAGCCCCAGCATTTT. Translation: CSASGGPTYQPQHF.

The rearrangement joins TRBV25-1 to TRBJ2-7, with 14 bases matching TRBD2. TRBJ2-1 matches the DNA end more closely, so the J call is doubtful. Germline loops: CDR1 MGHDK, CDR2 SYGVNS. This CDR3 spans 18 amino acids. The CDR3 DNA is TGTGCCAGCAGTGAATATGGCTCCGGGACTAGCGGGAGAGGCGAGCAGTTCTTC. Encoded protein: CASSEYGSGTSGRGEQFF.

This clonotype was recorded only once. Here the CDR3 omits its conserved ending phenylalanine or tryptophan, so a read error is the likely source. The chain employs TRBV2 and TRBJ1-1, with D maybe TRBD1 (6 bases). The V gene lost 11 bases and the J gene lost 0 bases, with 13 bases spanning the gap. CDR3 size: 13 residues. Germline loops: CDR1 SNHLY, CDR2 FYNNEI. The CDR3: CASSGHLNTEAFL. The CDR3 bases are TGTGCCTCCTCGGGACACTTGAACACTGAAGCTTTCCTT.

The chain recombines TRBV7-9 with TRBJ2-3, with 12 bases fitting TRBD2. The V gene end was trimmed by 5 bases and the J gene end by 2 bases; junction bases not matched to a gene: 5. The CDR3 is 16 residues long. The germline gives CDR1 SEHNR, CDR2 FQNEAQ (reference sequence). In nucleotides, the CDR3 is TGTGCCAGCAGCCCAGGACTAGCGGGGCTCACAGATACGCAGTATTTT. Translation gives CASSPGLAGLTDTQYF.

As concerns this clonotype: A read error may account for a junction end that differs from germline. The V and J genes are TRBV10-3 and TRBJ1-6; D gene unclear. The CDR3 extends over 14 amino acids. Germline assignment: CDR1 ENHRY and CDR2 SYGVKD. The CDR3 is CASSFAQRNSPLHF. The DNA of the CDR3 is TGTGCCAGCAGTTTTGCCCAAAGGAACTCACCCCTCCACTTT.

This sequence joins TRBV11-2 and TRBJ2-5; 10 nucleotides align to TRBD1. CDR3 length equals 16 residues. Germline lookup yields CDR1 SGHAT and CDR2 FQNNGV. The J segment lost 5 bases and the V segment lost 6 bases, leaving 12 bases of the junction unmatched. CDR3 in amino acids: CASSPRGQGVWETQYF. CDR3 nucleotide sequence: TGTGCCAGCAGTCCTAGAGGACAGGGGGTTTGGGAGACCCAGTACTTC. Variable domain in full (rest from reference TRBV11-2 and TRBJ2-5): EAGVAQSPRYKIIEKRQSVAFWCNPISGHATLYWYQQILGQGPKLLIQFQNNGVVDDSQLPKDRFSAERLKGVDSTLKIQPAKLEDSAVYLCASSPRGQGVWETQYFGPGTRLLVL.

This clonotype was observed many times. The chain links TRBV29-1 to TRBJ1-1; D is possibly TRBD1 (6 bases). The V gene lost 4 bases and the J gene lost 4 bases, with 13 bases spanning the gap. Germline CDR1 reads SQVTM; CDR2 reads ANQGSEA. The CDR3 totals 13 residues. This CDR3 reads CSVVAGVGTEAFF. The DNA for the CDR3 is TGCAGCGTTGTCGCAGGGGTGGGCACTGAAGCTTTCTTT.

The chain links TRBV29-1 to TRBJ1-4; TRBD1 matches at 9 bases. The CDR3 loop spans 13 amino acids. Germline V CDR1 and CDR2: SQVTM, ANQGSEA. V was clipped by 8 bases and J by 6 bases; unmatched bases: 7. CDR3: CSLGDRDYEKLFF. The CDR3 DNA reads TGCAGCTTGGGGGACAGGGACTATGAAAAACTGTTTTTT.

The rearrangement links TRBV20-1 to TRBJ1-4, with D hard to call. This CDR3 comprises 15 residues. Germline loops: CDR1 DFQATT, CDR2 SNEGSKA (reference sequence). The germline V and J ends were trimmed by 3 bases and 7 bases, with 18 bases remaining between them. The CDR3 reads CSASRPGGPGEKLFF. The CDR3 DNA reads as TGCAGTGCTAGTAGACCGGGAGGGCCCGGTGAAAAACTGTTTTTT.

This clonotype was detected ten times or more. V usage is TRBV15 and J usage is TRBJ1-1; perhaps TRBD1 as D (6 bases). The V and J ends lost 4 bases and 5 bases respectively, with 11 bases between them. CDR3 length equals 13 residues. From germline, CDR1 is LNHNV and CDR2 YYDKDF (reference sequence). CDR3 nucleotides: TGTGCCACCAGCAAAGGAACAGGGACTGAAGCTTTCTTT. Translation: CATSKGTGTEAFF.

In this sample, this clonotype turned up a few times. The junction departs from germline at one end; a sequencing error may be responsible. The chain uses TRBV7-9 and TRBJ1-1; TRBD1 matches 7 bases. The germline V gene encodes CDR1 SEHNR and CDR2 FQNEAQ (reference sequence). The CDR3 length is 12 residues. The CDR3 bases are TGTACCAGCAGTCGGGACAGCTTTGAAGCTTTCTTT. It yields the protein CTSSRDSFEAFF.

This chain uses TRBV20-1 with TRBJ1-2, with 8 bases that match TRBD1. Germline V gene sequence: CDR1 DFQATT, CDR2 SNEGSKA (reference sequence). There are 16 residues in the CDR3. V lost 1 base, J lost 3 bases, and 10 bases stayed unmatched. CDR3 loop: CSARVLRPGGDYGYTF. CDR3 bases: TGCAGTGCTAGAGTTCTTAGACCAGGGGGCGACTATGGCTACACCTTC.

V usage is TRBV7-2 and J usage is TRBJ1-1; TRBD1 matches at 9 bases. The V and J ends lost 5 bases and 4 bases, in that order; junction bases with no gene match: 11. The CDR3 runs to 16 residues. Germline loops: CDR1 SGHTA, CDR2 FQGNSA. The CDR3 nucleotides read TGTGCCAGCAGCCTGACGGGACAGGGATCGGCCACTGAAGCTTTCTTT. Protein product: CASSLTGQGSATEAFF.

This clonotype was detected ten times or more. The rearrangement joins TRBV2 to TRBJ1-6, with D possibly being TRBD1 (6 bases). This CDR3 spans 14 amino acids. Germline V lookup: CDR1 SNHLY, CDR2 FYNNEI. V dropped 3 bases and J dropped 5 bases, with 8 bases sitting between them. The CDR3 protein is CASSDRGNNSPLHF. CDR3 nucleotides: TGTGCCAGCAGTGACAGGGGCAATAATTCACCCCTCCACTTT.

V and J are TRBV6-2 or TRBV6-3 and TRBJ1-1; D is undetermined. V was clipped by 2 bases and J by 5 bases, with 12 bases between them. Germline values: CDR1 MNHEY, CDR2 SVGEGT. The CDR3 sequence is 14 residues long. CDR3 sequence reads: CASSYGIGRTEAFF. CDR3 DNA: TGTGCCAGCAGTTACGGGATAGGGCGGACTGAAGCTTTCTTT.